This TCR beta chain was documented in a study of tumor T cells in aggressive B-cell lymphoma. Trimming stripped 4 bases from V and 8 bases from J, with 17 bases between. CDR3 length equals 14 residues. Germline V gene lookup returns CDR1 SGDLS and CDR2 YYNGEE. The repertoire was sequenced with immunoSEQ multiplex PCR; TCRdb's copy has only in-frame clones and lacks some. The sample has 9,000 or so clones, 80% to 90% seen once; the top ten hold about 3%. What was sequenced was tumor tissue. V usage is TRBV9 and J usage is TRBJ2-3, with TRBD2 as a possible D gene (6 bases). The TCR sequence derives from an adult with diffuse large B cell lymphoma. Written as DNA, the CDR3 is TGTGCCAGCAGCCCCAGACTAGACGGGGGTACGCAGTATTTT. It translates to CASSPRLDGGTQYF.